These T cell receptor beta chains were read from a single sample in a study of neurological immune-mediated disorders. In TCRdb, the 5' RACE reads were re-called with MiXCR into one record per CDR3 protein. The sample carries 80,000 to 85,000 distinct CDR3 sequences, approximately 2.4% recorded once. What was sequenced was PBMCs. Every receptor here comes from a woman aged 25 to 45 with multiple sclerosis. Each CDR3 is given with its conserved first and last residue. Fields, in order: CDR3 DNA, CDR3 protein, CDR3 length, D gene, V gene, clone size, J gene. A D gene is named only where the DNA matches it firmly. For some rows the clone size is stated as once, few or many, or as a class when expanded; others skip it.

cdr3_nt: TGTGCCAGCAGTTTCGGGGGCGAAAACTATGGCTACACCTTC
cdr3_aa: CASSFGGENYGYTF
cdr3_length: 14
d_call: .
v_call: TRBV12-3/TRBV12-4
clone_size: .
j_call: TRBJ1-2

cdr3_nt: TGTGCCTGGAGTGCGGGGAACACTGAAGCTTTCTTT
cdr3_aa: CAWSAGNTEAFF
cdr3_length: 12
d_call: .
v_call: TRBV30
clone_size: many
j_call: TRBJ1-1

cdr3_nt: TGTGCCAGCAGCAACCGAGGTACCTCTGGGGCCAACGTCCTGACTTTC
cdr3_aa: CASSNRGTSGANVLTF
cdr3_length: 16
d_call: .
v_call: TRBV7-9
clone_size: many
j_call: TRBJ2-6

cdr3_nt: TGCGCCAGCACCCCTCTGACAGGAGCCTCCTACGAGCAGTACTTC
cdr3_aa: CASTPLTGASYEQYF
cdr3_length: 15
d_call: .
v_call: TRBV5-1
clone_size: many
j_call: TRBJ2-7

cdr3_nt: TGTGCCAGCAGTTCTTTACCCCCGGTCACCGGGGAGCTGTTTTTT
cdr3_aa: CASSSLPPVTGELFF
cdr3_length: 15
d_call: .
v_call: TRBV12-3/TRBV12-4
clone_size: many
j_call: TRBJ2-2

cdr3_nt: TGCAGCGGGAGAAAGCGGACACACGAAGAGACCCAGTACTTC
cdr3_aa: CSGRKRTHEETQYF
cdr3_length: 14
d_call: .
v_call: TRBV29-1
clone_size: many
j_call: TRBJ2-5

cdr3_nt: TGTGCCAGCAGCAACACCCGACAGGGGGCGAACACCGGGGAGCTGTTTTTT
cdr3_aa: CASSNTRQGANTGELFF
cdr3_length: 17
d_call: TRBD1
v_call: TRBV9
clone_size: many
j_call: TRBJ2-2

cdr3_nt: TGTGCCTGGATGGGACGTGGGGGTCTGAACACTGAAGCTTTCTTT
cdr3_aa: CAWMGRGGLNTEAFF
cdr3_length: 15
d_call: .
v_call: TRBV30
clone_size: many
j_call: TRBJ1-1

cdr3_nt: TGTGCCAGCAGCCAAATCAGCGGGACTACAGATACGCAGTATTTT
cdr3_aa: CASSQISGTTDTQYF
cdr3_length: 15
d_call: TRBD2
v_call: TRBV7-2
clone_size: many
j_call: TRBJ2-3

cdr3_nt: TGTGCCAGTTGGGGGCTGTCCTCCAACACCGGGGAGCTGTTTTTT
cdr3_aa: CASWGLSSNTGELFF
cdr3_length: 15
d_call: .
v_call: TRBV28
clone_size: many
j_call: TRBJ2-2

cdr3_nt: TGCGCCAGCAGCCCGGGACTAGCGGAGGGAGCAGGAGAGCAGTTCTTC
cdr3_aa: CASSPGLAEGAGEQFF
cdr3_length: 16
d_call: TRBD2
v_call: TRBV4-3
clone_size: many
j_call: TRBJ2-1

cdr3_nt: TGCGCCAGCAGCGAGGGGGGACTAGCGGGAGGATCGAACACCGGGGAGCTGTTTTTT
cdr3_aa: CASSEGGLAGGSNTGELFF
cdr3_length: 19
d_call: TRBD2
v_call: TRBV5-1
clone_size: many
j_call: TRBJ2-2

cdr3_nt: TGTGCCAGCAGCTTGGCCTCTAGGGTTTACGGCCCCCAAAATGAAAAACTGTTTTTT
cdr3_aa: CASSLASRVYGPQNEKLFF
cdr3_length: 19
d_call: .
v_call: TRBV5-6
clone_size: many
j_call: TRBJ1-4

cdr3_nt: TGTGCCAGCAGCCAAGCGACAGGGGCGACCGGGGAGCTGTTTTTT
cdr3_aa: CASSQATGATGELFF
cdr3_length: 15
d_call: TRBD1
v_call: TRBV3-1
clone_size: many
j_call: TRBJ2-2

cdr3_nt: TGCAGTGCTAGAGGACACAGGGTCGAGACCCAGTACTTC
cdr3_aa: CSARGHRVETQYF
cdr3_length: 13
d_call: .
v_call: TRBV20-1
clone_size: many
j_call: TRBJ2-5

cdr3_nt: TGTGCCAGCAGCCCGAACCCTACAGGGAACGCAAACACCATATATTTT
cdr3_aa: CASSPNPTGNANTIYF
cdr3_length: 16
d_call: .
v_call: TRBV7-8
clone_size: few
j_call: TRBJ1-3

cdr3_nt: TGTGCCAGAAGGTGCAGGGACCATTCTGGAAACACCATATATTTT
cdr3_aa: CARRCRDHSGNTIYF
cdr3_length: 15
d_call: .
v_call: TRBV12-3/TRBV12-4
clone_size: many
j_call: TRBJ1-3

cdr3_nt: TGTGCCAGCAGTTTACCGGGACCTTACAATGAGCAGTTCTTC
cdr3_aa: CASSLPGPYNEQFF
cdr3_length: 14
d_call: .
v_call: TRBV27
clone_size: many
j_call: TRBJ2-1

cdr3_nt: TGTGCCAGCATGATCGGGAGTAGAAATGAGCAGTTCTTC
cdr3_aa: CASMIGSRNEQFF
cdr3_length: 13
d_call: .
v_call: TRBV25-1
clone_size: many
j_call: TRBJ2-1

cdr3_nt: TGCGCCAGCAGCCGGGCTGGAATCGGGGAGAACTATGGCTACACCTTC
cdr3_aa: CASSRAGIGENYGYTF
cdr3_length: 16
d_call: .
v_call: TRBV5-1
clone_size: many
j_call: TRBJ1-2

cdr3_nt: TGCAGTGTGCGGGGTCGAAATGAAAAACTGTTTTTT
cdr3_aa: CSVRGRNEKLFF
cdr3_length: 12
d_call: .
v_call: TRBV20-1
clone_size: many
j_call: TRBJ1-4

cdr3_nt: TGCAGTGCTAGGCCATATTACACTGAAGCTTTCTTT
cdr3_aa: CSARPYYTEAFF
cdr3_length: 12
d_call: .
v_call: TRBV20-1
clone_size: many
j_call: TRBJ1-1

cdr3_nt: TGTGCCAGCAGCTTCGACAGGTCTAATGAAAAACTGTTTTTT
cdr3_aa: CASSFDRSNEKLFF
cdr3_length: 14
d_call: .
v_call: TRBV12-3/TRBV12-4
clone_size: many
j_call: TRBJ1-4

cdr3_nt: TGTGCAAAACAGGAGGGACAGGGGCGTTGGAATGGCTACACCTTC
cdr3_aa: CAKQEGQGRWNGYTF
cdr3_length: 15
d_call: TRBD1
v_call: TRBV25-1
clone_size: many
j_call: TRBJ1-2

cdr3_nt: TGTGCCAGCAGTACCGGGACTCGCGAACGAATCTTC
cdr3_aa: CASSTGTRERIF
cdr3_length: 12
d_call: .
v_call: TRBV7-2
clone_size: many
j_call: TRBJ2-1

cdr3_nt: TGCGCCAGCAGCTTGCTGAAAACTAGCGGGAGGGCCAATGAGCAGTTCTTC
cdr3_aa: CASSLLKTSGRANEQFF
cdr3_length: 17
d_call: TRBD2
v_call: TRBV5-1
clone_size: many
j_call: TRBJ2-1

cdr3_nt: TGTGCCAGCAGCTCCTACTGGGGCACTGAAGCTTTCTTT
cdr3_aa: CASSSYWGTEAFF
cdr3_length: 13
d_call: .
v_call: TRBV11-2
clone_size: many
j_call: TRBJ1-1

cdr3_nt: TGTGCCAGTAGATCCGGACAGAACACTGAAGCTTTCTTT
cdr3_aa: CASRSGQNTEAFF
cdr3_length: 13
d_call: .
v_call: TRBV19
clone_size: many
j_call: TRBJ1-1

cdr3_nt: TGTGCCAGCAGTTACTCGATGGCGGGAGTGGGTAATGAGCAGTTCTTC
cdr3_aa: CASSYSMAGVGNEQFF
cdr3_length: 16
d_call: TRBD2
v_call: TRBV6-2/TRBV6-3
clone_size: few
j_call: TRBJ2-1

cdr3_nt: TGCGCCAGCAGCTTGGCCGATTCGGGGCAGGGAAACACCTTC
cdr3_aa: CASSLADSGQGNTF
cdr3_length: 14
d_call: .
v_call: TRBV5-1
clone_size: many
j_call: TRBJ1-2

cdr3_nt: TGCAGTGCTAGAGATCGAGGAAAACCGAACCAGCCCCAGCATTTT
cdr3_aa: CSARDRGKPNQPQHF
cdr3_length: 15
d_call: .
v_call: TRBV20-1
clone_size: many
j_call: TRBJ1-5

cdr3_nt: TGTGCCAGCAGTACTTCCGGGACAGGACCCTACGAGCAGTACTTC
cdr3_aa: CASSTSGTGPYEQYF
cdr3_length: 15
d_call: TRBD1
v_call: TRBV28
clone_size: many
j_call: TRBJ2-7

cdr3_nt: TGTGCCACCCCGAAGGGGGAAACCGGGGAGCTGTTTTTT
cdr3_aa: CATPKGETGELFF
cdr3_length: 13
d_call: .
v_call: TRBV7-2
clone_size: many
j_call: TRBJ2-2

cdr3_nt: TGTGCCAGCAGCGGGGGTGGGAATGAAAAACTGTTTTTT
cdr3_aa: CASSGGGNEKLFF
cdr3_length: 13
d_call: .
v_call: TRBV6-5
clone_size: many
j_call: TRBJ1-4

cdr3_nt: TGCGCCAGCAGCTTGATTTTGACAGGACGGTGGTATGGCTACACCTTC
cdr3_aa: CASSLILTGRWYGYTF
cdr3_length: 16
d_call: .
v_call: TRBV5-1
clone_size: many
j_call: TRBJ1-2

cdr3_nt: TGCGCCAGCAGCTCGAGGGGGCTAGCGGGGAGCTCCTACAATGAGCAGTTCTTC
cdr3_aa: CASSSRGLAGSSYNEQFF
cdr3_length: 18
d_call: TRBD2
v_call: TRBV4-1
clone_size: many
j_call: TRBJ2-1

cdr3_nt: TGTGCCAGCTCGGGACTTCGCACCGGGGAGCTGTTTTTT
cdr3_aa: CASSGLRTGELFF
cdr3_length: 13
d_call: .
v_call: TRBV14
clone_size: many
j_call: TRBJ2-2

cdr3_nt: TGTGCCAGCAGTAGGCACAGGTTTTACGAGCAGTACTTC
cdr3_aa: CASSRHRFYEQYF
cdr3_length: 13
d_call: .
v_call: TRBV6-1
clone_size: many
j_call: TRBJ2-7

cdr3_nt: TGTGCCACGGGGAGGGATGGACCCCTCCACTTT
cdr3_aa: CATGRDGPLHF
cdr3_length: 11
d_call: .
v_call: TRBV6-6
clone_size: many
j_call: TRBJ1-6